The clone carrying this T cell receptor (beta chain) has at least ten counts. Its antigen remains unidentified. These data originate in a study of Graves' ophthalmopathy and Graves' hyperthyroidism. Broader study findings: Blood also harbored most expanded thyroid clonotypes above 0.001 frequency.

Germline values: CDR1 SNHLY, CDR2 FYNNEI. The V and J ends lost 2 bases and 5 bases, in that order; junction bases with no gene match: 9. The length of the CDR3 is 17 residues. RNA served as the template for amplifying TCR beta CDR3 regions. First-round RT-PCR used HTBI primers; second-round multiplex PCR followed. TCRdb re-called the multiplex PCR reads through MiXCR, storing one row per CDR3 protein. The sample records about 550,000 distinct CDR3 sequences, about two fifths being singletons. The gene calls are TRBV2 and TRBJ2-5; 12 positions agree with TRBD1. The clonotype was recovered from an adult man with Graves' hyperthyroidism. The sequenced sample consisted of peripheral blood or thyroid tissue (not recorded which). The CDR3 DNA follows: TGTGCCAGCAGTGAAACGTGGGGACAGGGGGCGAGGGAGACCCAGTACTTC. Translated: CASSETWGQGARETQYF. Filled out from reference TRBV2 and TRBJ2-5, the complete variable domain reads EPEVTQTPSHQVTQMGQEVILRCVPISNHLYFYWYRQILGQKVEFLVSFYNNEISEKSEIFDDQFSVERPDGSNFTLKIRSTKLEDSAMYFCASSETWGQGARETQYFGPGTRLLVL.